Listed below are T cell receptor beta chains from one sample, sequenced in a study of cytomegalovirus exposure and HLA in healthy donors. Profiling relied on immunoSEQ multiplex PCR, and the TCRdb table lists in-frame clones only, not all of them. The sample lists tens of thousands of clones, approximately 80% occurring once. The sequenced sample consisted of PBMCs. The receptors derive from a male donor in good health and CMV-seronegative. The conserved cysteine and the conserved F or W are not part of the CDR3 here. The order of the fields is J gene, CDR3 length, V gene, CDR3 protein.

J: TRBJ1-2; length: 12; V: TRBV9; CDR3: ASRQTGVNYGYT
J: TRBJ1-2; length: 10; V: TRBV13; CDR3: ASSLRGGGYT
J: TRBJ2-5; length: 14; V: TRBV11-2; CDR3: ASSLAGEGLVETQY
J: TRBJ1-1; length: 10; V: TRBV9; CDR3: ASSRTGGEAF
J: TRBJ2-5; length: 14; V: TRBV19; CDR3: ASSIELADYQETQY
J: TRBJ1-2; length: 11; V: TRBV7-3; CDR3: ASSEGQLGGYT
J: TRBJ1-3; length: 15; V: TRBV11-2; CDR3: ASSLVFGQSSGNTIY
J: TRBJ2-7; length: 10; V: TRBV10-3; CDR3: AISGDGYEQY
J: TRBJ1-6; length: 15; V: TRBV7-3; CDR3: ASSRSAGGMVGSPLH
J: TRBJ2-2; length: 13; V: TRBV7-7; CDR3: ASSLGQPNTGELF
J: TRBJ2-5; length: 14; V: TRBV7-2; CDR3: ASSHIPGLGQETQY
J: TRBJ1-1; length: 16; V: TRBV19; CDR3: ASSIGAGLRFMNTEAF
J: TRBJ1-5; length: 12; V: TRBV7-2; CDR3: ASSPETGNQPQH
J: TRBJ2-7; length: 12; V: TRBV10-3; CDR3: AISGGTGEGEQY
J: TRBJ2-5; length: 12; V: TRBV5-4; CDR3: ASSIRTDQETQY
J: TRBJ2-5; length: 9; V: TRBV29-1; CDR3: SVDSQETQY
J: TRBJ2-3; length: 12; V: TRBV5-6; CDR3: ASSRELVADTQY
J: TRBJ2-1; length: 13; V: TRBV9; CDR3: ASSGGLAVYNEQF
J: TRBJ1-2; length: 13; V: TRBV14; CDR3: ASSQDQFDGGIYT
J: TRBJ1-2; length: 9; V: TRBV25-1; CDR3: ASRGQGGYT
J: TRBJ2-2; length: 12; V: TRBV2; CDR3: ASKQGPHTGELF
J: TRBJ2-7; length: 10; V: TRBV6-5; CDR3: ASSSTGFEQY
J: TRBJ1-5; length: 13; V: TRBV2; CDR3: ASRARQGSFQPQH
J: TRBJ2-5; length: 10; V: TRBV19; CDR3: ASRNRDETQY
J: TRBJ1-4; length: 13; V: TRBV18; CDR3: ASSPPSTYNEKLF
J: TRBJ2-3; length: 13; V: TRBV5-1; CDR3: ASSLEGHSTDTQY
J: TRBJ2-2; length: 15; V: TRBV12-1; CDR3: ASIIPSGGSITGELF
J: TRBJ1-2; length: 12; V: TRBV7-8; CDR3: ASSPQGSNYGYT
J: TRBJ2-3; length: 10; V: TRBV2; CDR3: ASAYEADTQY
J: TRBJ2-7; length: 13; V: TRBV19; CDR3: ASSELGQNYYEQY
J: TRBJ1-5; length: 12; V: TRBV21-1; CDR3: ASPTRGGYQPQH
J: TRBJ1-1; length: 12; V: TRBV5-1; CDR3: ASSSTGLNTEAF
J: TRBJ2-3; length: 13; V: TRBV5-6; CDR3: ASSSRPVFTDTQY
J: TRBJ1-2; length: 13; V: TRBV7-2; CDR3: ASSTQTGGNYGYT
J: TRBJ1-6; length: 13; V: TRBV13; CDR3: ASSLDRGQDSPLH
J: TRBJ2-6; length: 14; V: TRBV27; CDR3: ASSPWTGAGANVLT
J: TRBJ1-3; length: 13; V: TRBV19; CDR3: ASTPKGRAGNTIY